These 28 T cell receptor beta chains were sequenced from one sample in a study of identical twins. MiXCR, applied by TCRdb to the 5' RACE reads, yields one record per CDR3 protein. In the table there are fewer than 550,000 distinct CDR3 sequences, roughly 15% of which are singletons. These same records also appear under a second study, on yellow fever vaccine responses in identical twins.

Sequencing input: CD4+ T cells sorted from blood. These receptors were collected from a woman aged 18 to 35 in good health.

This clonotype was counted between two and nine times. V and J are TRBV29-1 and TRBJ1-1; weak D call: TRBD1 (5 bases). Trimming pared 1 base from V and 0 bases from J, leaving 18 bases between. The CDR3 has 17 amino acids. Germline CDR1 reads SQVTM; CDR2 reads ANQGSEA. The CDR3 sequence: CSVEVVAGRALNTEAFF. Written as DNA, the CDR3 is TGCAGCGTTGAAGTAGTCGCCGGCAGGGCGCTGAACACTGAAGCTTTCTTT.

The table lists this clonotype with a few counts. This chain uses TRBV12-3 or TRBV12-4 with TRBJ1-1; possibly TRBD1 for D (5 bases). V lost 0 bases, J lost 6 bases, and 14 bases lay in between. This CDR3 is 15 amino acids long. The CDR3 spells CASSLAIAGNPEAFF. The CDR3 nucleotides read TGTGCCAGCAGTTTAGCAATCGCAGGGAATCCTGAAGCTTTCTTT.

This chain links TRBV20-1 with TRBJ2-7; tentatively, D is TRBD2 (5 bases). Germline V CDR1 and CDR2: DFQATT, SNEGSKA (reference sequence). V dropped 5 bases and J dropped 9 bases, with 20 bases sitting between them. The CDR3 runs to 13 residues. The CDR3 reads CSAGSPQARGQYV. The CDR3 region has the DNA TGCAGTGCTGGAAGCCCGCAGGCACGGGGGCAGTACGTC.

This clonotype occurred a few times. This chain joins TRBV12-3 or TRBV12-4 and TRBJ2-5, with unresolved D. This CDR3 has 13 residues. The V gene lost 7 bases and the J gene lost 0 bases, with 9 bases spanning the gap. The CDR3 region has the DNA TGTGCCAGCACAAATGGATACCAAGAGACCCAGTACTTC. Amino acid sequence: CASTNGYQETQYF.

This clonotype was detected only a few times. The chain combines TRBV5-1 with TRBJ2-1; the match to TRBD2 covers 7 bases. V trimming: 0 bases; J trimming: 6 bases; junction bases outside the gene matches: 6. The CDR3 length is 15 residues. Germline-derived CDR1 and CDR2 are SGHRS and YFSETQ. The CDR3 bases are TGCGCCAGCAGCTTGGTGGCAGCGGGAACCAATGAGCAGTTCTTC. It yields the protein CASSLVAAGTNEQFF.

The chain has TRBV25-1 and TRBJ2-1; D remains ambiguous. Between the trimmed V and J ends, which lost 8 bases and 9 bases, there was a span of 8 bases. The CDR3 contains 10 residues. Germline V gives CDR1 MGHDK, CDR2 SYGVNS. CDR3 region: CASYEVEQFF. Here the CDR3 DNA reads TGTGCCAGCTACGAAGTTGAGCAGTTCTTC.

This clonotype was seen a few times. The chain carries TRBV12-3 or TRBV12-4 and TRBJ1-1, with D possibly being TRBD1 (5 bases). The CDR3 covers 14 residues. Trimming cost V 3 bases and J 1 base, with 9 bases left between them. The CDR3 spells CASSFGTRNTEAFF. CDR3 DNA: TGTGCCAGCAGTTTCGGGACGCGGAACACTGAAGCTTTCTTT.

This clonotype came up many times. The rearrangement links TRBV7-4 to TRBJ1-5; maybe TRBD1 (6 bases). CDR3 length: 13 residues. Trimming removed 11 bases at V and 7 bases at J, with 18 bases between. Germline values: CDR1 SGHVT, CDR2 SQSDAQ. CDR3 in DNA: TGTGCCGTACCTAGGGGGGCTAGACAGCCCCAGCATTTT. Its translation is CAVPRGARQPQHF.

In its sample, this clonotype was seen a few times. The V gene is TRBV20-1, the J gene TRBJ2-1; D is perhaps TRBD2 (6 bases). The V and J ends lost 0 bases and 9 bases respectively, with 15 bases between them. The length of the CDR3 is 14 residues. Germline V CDR1 and CDR2: DFQATT, SNEGSKA (reference sequence). CDR3: CSARDGGWRGEQFF. The CDR3 coding sequence is TGCAGTGCTAGAGACGGAGGTTGGAGGGGTGAGCAGTTCTTC.

This clonotype occurred a few times. DNA for the CDR3: TGTGCCATCAGTGAGTCTAGGGGACTAGCGGGCACAGATACGCAGTATTTT. Its translation is CAISESRGLAGTDTQYF. V usage is TRBV10-3 and J usage is TRBJ2-3, with 11 bases identical to TRBD2. This CDR3 is built from 17 residues. Trimming took 0 bases from V and 1 from J; bases not matched to a gene: 3. The germline V gene encodes CDR1 ENHRY and CDR2 SYGVKD.

This clonotype was counted a few times. The gene calls are TRBV15 and TRBJ2-7; 10 positions agree with TRBD1. V lost 6 bases to trimming and J lost 7 bases; unmatched junction nucleotides: 12. CDR1 and CDR2 (germline): LNHNV, YYDKDF (reference sequence). This CDR3 comprises 15 residues. CDR3 nucleotide sequence: TGTGCCACCAGGGGGATAGGGCGACAGGGGGCGGAGCAGTACGTC. Its translation: CATRGIGRQGAEQYV.

This clonotype has a count of ten or more. The chain is built from TRBV3-1 and TRBJ1-1, with a possible D match to TRBD1 (5 bases). This CDR3 contains 13 residues. V was shortened by 3 bases and J by 1 base, with 6 bases between the two germline ends. Germline V CDR1 and CDR2: LGHDT, YNNKEL (reference sequence). CDR3 protein: CASSHGGNTEAFF. CDR3 nucleotides: TGTGCCAGCAGCCACGGGGGGAACACTGAAGCTTTCTTT.

The chain recombines TRBV12-3 or TRBV12-4 with TRBJ2-3; possibly TRBD2 for D (7 bases). The CDR3 consists of 15 residues. The V end lost 7 bases, the J end lost 1 base, and 15 bases lay between the germline ends. CDR3 sequence: CASNGGQTGTDTQYF. The CDR3 coding sequence is TGTGCCAGCAACGGGGGGCAGACGGGCACAGATACGCAGTATTTT.

The chain joins TRBV10-3 to TRBJ2-3; TRBD2 matches at 11 bases. The CDR3 covers 16 residues. Trimming removed 8 bases from V and 2 bases from J; junction bases left unmatched: 9. From germline, CDR1 is ENHRY and CDR2 SYGVKD. This chain's CDR3 is CAIGPTSGEITDTQYF. The CDR3 DNA reads TGTGCCATCGGACCGACTAGCGGGGAGATCACAGATACGCAGTATTTT.

The chain links TRBV20-1 to TRBJ2-2, with D possibly being TRBD2 (5 bases). Germline-derived CDR1 and CDR2 are DFQATT and SNEGSKA (reference sequence). This CDR3 has 13 amino acids. V was clipped by 3 bases and J by 4 bases, with 9 bases between them. CDR3 sequence reads: CSARDLITGELFF. The CDR3 nucleotides read TGCAGTGCTAGGGACTTAATCACCGGGGAGCTGTTTTTT.

The chain combines TRBV12-3 or TRBV12-4 with TRBJ2-1; 8 nucleotides match TRBD1. The CDR3 is 14 residues long. After removal of 3 bases from V and 6 bases from J, the junction contained 4 bases not matched to a gene. This CDR3 is CASSFIQGANEQFF. The DNA for the CDR3 is TGTGCCAGCAGTTTTATCCAGGGGGCCAATGAGCAGTTCTTC.

A few counts support this clonotype. The gene calls are TRBV2 and TRBJ2-7; TRBD2 matches 12 bases. CDR1 SNHLY and CDR2 FYNNEI come from the germline V gene. Trimming took 6 bases from V and 5 from J; bases not matched to a gene: 8. This CDR3 spans 15 amino acids. The CDR3 sequence: CASRALAGGRHEQYV. DNA for the CDR3: TGTGCCAGCAGGGCCCTAGCGGGGGGGCGGCACGAGCAGTACGTC.

The rearrangement uses TRBV29-1 and TRBJ2-3, with 12 bases that match TRBD2. Per germline, CDR1 SQVTM and CDR2 ANQGSEA. Unmatched junction bases numbered 7, after V lost 7 bases and J lost 5 bases. The CDR3 consists of 14 residues. CDR3 bases: TGCAGCGCTCGACTAGCGGGAGTGCAAGATACGCAGTATTTT. Translating it yields CSARLAGVQDTQYF.

The chain carries TRBV20-1 and TRBJ2-4; perhaps D is TRBD1 or TRBD2 (6 bases each). The V end lost 7 bases, the J end lost 0 bases, and 10 bases lay between the germline ends. This CDR3 region has 13 residues. CDR1 and CDR2 (germline): DFQATT, SNEGSKA (reference sequence). Here the CDR3 reads CSEGDLAKNIQYF. The CDR3 DNA sequence: TGCAGTGAGGGGGACTTAGCCAAAAACATTCAGTACTTC.

This clonotype was recorded at least ten times. This sequence joins TRBV29-1 and TRBJ2-1, with TRBD1 matching over 7 bases. This CDR3 has 15 amino acids. Trimming took 3 bases from V and 4 from J; bases not matched to a gene: 9. Germline V gives CDR1 SQVTM, CDR2 ANQGSEA. CDR3 region: CSVDRGLFVYNEQFF. For the CDR3, the DNA is TGCAGCGTTGATAGGGGGCTATTTGTTTACAATGAGCAGTTCTTC.

The rearrangement links TRBV5-1 to TRBJ2-7, with 10 positions matching TRBD1. V lost 7 bases to trimming and J lost 6 bases; unmatched junction nucleotides: 7. This CDR3 comprises 13 residues. The germline V gene encodes CDR1 SGHRS and CDR2 YFSETQ. The CDR3 loop reads CASVRDRGSEQYF. CDR3 bases: TGCGCCAGCGTTCGGGACAGGGGAAGCGAGCAGTACTTC.

This clonotype was detected many times. This chain connects TRBV20-1 to TRBJ2-3; no clear D. Germline CDR1 reads DFQATT; CDR2 reads SNEGSKA (reference sequence). The CDR3 is made up of 14 amino acids. Trimming pared 6 bases from V and 2 bases from J, leaving 15 bases between. The CDR3 is CSAVTAFSTDTQYF. Written as DNA, the CDR3 is TGCAGTGCCGTAACAGCTTTTTCCACAGATACGCAGTATTTT.

Only a few counts were recorded for this clonotype. The CDR3: CASSLGNDRVSEQFF. DNA of the CDR3: TGCGCCAGCAGCCTGGGCAACGACAGGGTTAGTGAGCAGTTCTTC. The chain is built from TRBV5-1 and TRBJ2-1; 7 nucleotides line up with TRBD1. The ends lost 4 bases at V and 9 bases at J; junction bases unmatched: 13. Germline V CDR1 and CDR2: SGHRS, YFSETQ. The CDR3 has 15 amino acids. Supplemented by reference TRBV5-1 and TRBJ2-1, the full variable domain reads KAGVTQTPRYLIKTRGQQVTLSCSPISGHRSVSWYQQTPGQGLQFLFEYFSETQRNKGNFPGRFSGRQFSNSRSEMNVSTLELGDSALYLCASSLGNDRVSEQFFGPGTRLTVL.

The chain has TRBV18 and TRBJ2-1; D is undetermined. V lost 0 bases and J 6 bases, leaving 6 bases between the germline ends. CDR3 length equals 13 residues. Germline V CDR1 and CDR2: KGHSH, LQKENI. The CDR3 reads CASSPPGSNEQFF. DNA for the CDR3: TGTGCCAGCTCACCACCGGGAAGCAATGAGCAGTTCTTC.

The chain is built from TRBV29-1 and TRBJ1-1; D unresolved. CDR3 length: 12 residues. Germline CDR1 SQVTM, CDR2 ANQGSEA. V was shortened by 1 base and J by 6 bases, with 9 bases between the two germline ends. CDR3 in amino acids: CSVEGQTAEAFF. The CDR3 DNA reads TGCAGCGTTGAAGGACAAACAGCTGAAGCTTTCTTT.

This clonotype was seen a handful of times. The chain joins TRBV5-1 to TRBJ2-5; possible D gene TRBD1, 6 bases. This CDR3 is 15 amino acids long. V was trimmed by 2 bases and J by 5 bases, leaving 16 bases between them. CDR1 and CDR2 (germline): SGHRS, YFSETQ. The CDR3 protein is CASSFKIQGGETQYF. Written as DNA, the CDR3 is TGCGCCAGCAGCTTCAAGATACAGGGTGGGGAGACCCAGTACTTC. The full variable domain, with the rest looked up from reference TRBV5-1 and TRBJ2-5, is KAGVTQTPRYLIKTRGQQVTLSCSPISGHRSVSWYQQTPGQGLQFLFEYFSETQRNKGNFPGRFSGRQFSNSRSEMNVSTLELGDSALYLCASSFKIQGGETQYFGPGTRLLVL.

V and J are TRBV7-9 and TRBJ2-1, with 7 bases identical to TRBD2. J was trimmed by 8 bases and V by 2 bases; bases with no gene match: 6. CDR3 length: 14 residues. CDR1 and CDR2 from the germline V gene are SEHNR and FQNEAQ (reference sequence). This CDR3 is CASSLSREWDEQFF. DNA for the CDR3: TGTGCCAGCAGCTTATCGCGGGAGTGGGATGAGCAGTTCTTC.

The chain combines TRBV28 with TRBJ2-5; TRBD2 aligns across 8 bases. The CDR3 consists of 14 residues. The V segment lost 5 bases and the J segment 5 bases; nucleotides outside the gene matches: 7. CDR1 is MDHEN and CDR2 is SYDVKM in the germline V gene. The CDR3 here is CASSPGLGGETQYF. CDR3 DNA: TGTGCCAGCAGTCCGGGACTAGGGGGGGAGACCCAGTACTTC. Filled out from reference TRBV28 and TRBJ2-5, the complete variable domain reads DVKVTQSSRYLVKRTGEKVFLECVQDMDHENMFWYRQDPGLGLRLIYFSYDVKMKEKGDIPEGYSVSREKKERFSLILESASTNQTSMYLCASSPGLGGETQYFGPGTRLLVL.